These 15 T cell receptor beta chains were all obtained from the same sample, sequenced in a study of STAT5B mutations in CD4+ large granular lymphocyte leukemia. Sequencing was performed with immunoSEQ multiplex PCR; in TCRdb, only in-frame clones are kept and a portion is missing. Of roughly 4,300 clones listed, over 60% were seen once; the top ten hold around 80%. Material: PBMCs. Receptors originate from a man aged 65 to 85 with CD4+ T-cell large granular lymphocyte leukemia.

The rearrangement uses TRBV21-1 and TRBJ1-1. TRBV21-1 is a known pseudogene. The CDR3 has 11 amino acids. The CDR3 nucleotides are TGTGCCAACCGGGGGCAGGCTGAAGCTTTCTTT. Its translation: CANRGQAEAFF.

The V and J genes are TRBV6-4 and TRBJ2-6; D perhaps matches TRBD1 (6 bases). There are 18 residues in the CDR3. The germline V gene encodes CDR1 MRHNA and CDR2 SNTAGT. With 4 bases removed from V and 2 bases from J, the gap between germline ends came to 18 bases. The CDR3, as DNA: TGTGCCAGCAGTGGACAGGTAGAAGGGAACCCTGGGGCCAACGTCCTGACTTTC. This translates into CASSGQVEGNPGANVLTF.

The rearrangement joins TRBV10-2 to TRBJ1-4; TRBD1 matches at 12 bases. This CDR3 region has 16 residues. Germline V lookup: CDR1 WSHSY, CDR2 SAAADI. J was trimmed by 6 bases and V by 4 bases; bases with no gene match: 6. In DNA form, the CDR3 reads TGCGCCAGCAGTGCGATCGGGACAGGGGGCGATGAAAAACTGTTTTTT. Residues: CASSAIGTGGDEKLFF.

The CDR3 coding sequence is TGCGCCAGCAGCTTCGAGAATCCTAACTATGGCTACACCTTC. Protein sequence: CASSFENPNYGYTF. This chain connects TRBV5-1 to TRBJ1-2; D is unclear. Trimming removed 2 bases at V and 0 bases at J, with 8 bases between. Germline CDR1 SGHRS, CDR2 YFSETQ. The CDR3 totals 14 residues.

V gene TRBV19 combines with J gene TRBJ1-1; D is possibly TRBD1 (5 bases). V lost 5 bases, J lost 6 bases, and 22 bases lay in between. Germline CDR1 LNHDA, CDR2 SQIVND (reference sequence). The CDR3 has 16 amino acids. CDR3 in amino acids: CASSRAGIRASAEAFF. The CDR3 nucleotides are TGTGCCAGTAGTCGGGCAGGGATTCGAGCCAGCGCTGAAGCTTTCTTT.

CDR3 loop: CASRVGGTYEQYF. In nucleotides, the CDR3 is TGTGCCAGCAGGGTGGGGGGGACCTACGAGCAGTACTTC. This rearrangement joins TRBV7-9 to TRBJ2-7; TRBD2 agrees at 7 bases. Germline trimming cut 6 bases from V and 2 bases from J; bases unmatched to any gene: 4. Germline-derived CDR1 and CDR2 are SEHNR and FQNEAQ (reference sequence). CDR3 length equals 13 residues. The variable domain in full, completed from reference TRBV7-9 and TRBJ2-7, reads DTGVSQNPRHKITKRGQNVTFRCDPISEHNRLYWYRQTLGQGPEFLTYFQNEAQLEKSRLLSDRFSAERPKGSFSTLEIQRTEQGDSAMYLCASRVGGTYEQYFGPGTRLTVT.

The chain employs TRBV6-5 and TRBJ2-7; D might be TRBD2 (5 bases). Per germline, CDR1 MNHEY and CDR2 SVGAGI. V was shortened by 6 bases and J by 0 bases, with 12 bases between the two germline ends. CDR3 length: 14 amino acids. The CDR3: CASSLNGISYEQYF. The CDR3 coding sequence is TGTGCCAGCAGCCTAAACGGGATCTCCTACGAGCAGTACTTC.

The J gene is TRBJ2-5, the V gene TRBV15, with 13 bases lining up with TRBD2. This CDR3 spans 15 amino acids. Germline loops: CDR1 LNHNV, CDR2 YYDKDF (reference sequence). V lost 4 bases and J lost 4; bases outside the gene matches: 3. This CDR3 is CATSKTSGGAETQYF. The CDR3, as DNA: TGTGCCACCAGCAAAACTAGCGGGGGGGCAGAGACCCAGTACTTC.

About this clone: One end of the junction does not line up with germline, which may come from a read error. This chain links TRBV11-3 with TRBJ1-1; possible D gene TRBD1, 6 bases. Germline V gives CDR1 SGHNT, CDR2 YENEEA. This CDR3 has 12 amino acids. CDR3: CASSTWDTEAFF. The CDR3 DNA reads TGTGCCAGCAGCACATGGGACACAGAAGCTTTCTTT.

This chain uses TRBV9 with TRBJ2-1; TRBD2 matches at 8 bases. The CDR3 has 15 amino acids. V dropped 4 bases and J dropped 0; count of bases not matched to a gene: 3. Looked up from germline, CDR1 is SGDLS and CDR2 is YYNGEE. The CDR3 sequence: CASSLSGSSYNEQFF. CDR3 nucleotide sequence: TGTGCCAGCAGCTTGAGCGGGAGCTCCTACAATGAGCAGTTCTTC.

This chain joins TRBV7-9 and TRBJ2-1, with 8 nucleotides matching TRBD2. CDR1 and CDR2 from the germline V gene are SEHNR and FQNEAQ (reference sequence). This CDR3 contains 15 residues. J was trimmed by 7 bases and V by 5 bases; bases with no gene match: 10. This CDR3 reads CASSPPSGGPNEQFF. The CDR3 bases are TGTGCCAGCAGCCCACCGTCGGGGGGGCCAAATGAGCAGTTCTTC.

The gene calls are TRBV28 and TRBJ1-4; D unclear. The CDR3 is 15 residues long. Germline CDR1 is MDHEN and CDR2 is SYDVKM. V was shortened by 5 bases and J by 7 bases, with 17 bases between the two germline ends. Here the CDR3 DNA reads TGTGCCAGCAGTCAAAGGGAGGGAGGGAGTGAAAAACTGTTTTTT. Its protein is CASSQREGGSEKLFF.

The chain links TRBV30 to TRBJ1-5; 7 bases match TRBD1. Germline V gene sequence: CDR1 GTSNPN, CDR2 SVGIG (reference sequence). J lost 7 bases, V lost 1 base, and 10 bases had no gene match. The CDR3 is 15 amino acids. DNA of the CDR3: TGTGCCTGGAGTGGAGTTACAGGGGCTCGGCAGCCCCAGCATTTT. This encodes CAWSGVTGARQPQHF.

The gene calls are TRBV9 and TRBJ1-4; possible D gene TRBD1, 5 bases. From germline, CDR1 is SGDLS and CDR2 YYNGEE. V shed 4 bases and J shed 8 bases, with 18 bases lying between them. This CDR3 region has 15 residues. CDR3 DNA sequence: TGTGCCAGCAGCCCCGCGGGGGATGGTAGGGAAAAACTGTTTTTT. It yields the protein CASSPAGDGREKLFF.

On this clone: Distinct nucleotide sequences in the sample also encode this CDR3. The CDR3 reads CASSQERGRAYEQYF. The CDR3 nucleotides are TGCGCCAGCAGCCAAGAACGAGGGAGGGCCTACGAGCAGTACTTC. The rearrangement links TRBV21-1 to TRBJ2-7; TRBD2 is the table's D call and was not checked against the DNA. TRBV21-1 is a known pseudogene. The CDR3 totals 15 residues.